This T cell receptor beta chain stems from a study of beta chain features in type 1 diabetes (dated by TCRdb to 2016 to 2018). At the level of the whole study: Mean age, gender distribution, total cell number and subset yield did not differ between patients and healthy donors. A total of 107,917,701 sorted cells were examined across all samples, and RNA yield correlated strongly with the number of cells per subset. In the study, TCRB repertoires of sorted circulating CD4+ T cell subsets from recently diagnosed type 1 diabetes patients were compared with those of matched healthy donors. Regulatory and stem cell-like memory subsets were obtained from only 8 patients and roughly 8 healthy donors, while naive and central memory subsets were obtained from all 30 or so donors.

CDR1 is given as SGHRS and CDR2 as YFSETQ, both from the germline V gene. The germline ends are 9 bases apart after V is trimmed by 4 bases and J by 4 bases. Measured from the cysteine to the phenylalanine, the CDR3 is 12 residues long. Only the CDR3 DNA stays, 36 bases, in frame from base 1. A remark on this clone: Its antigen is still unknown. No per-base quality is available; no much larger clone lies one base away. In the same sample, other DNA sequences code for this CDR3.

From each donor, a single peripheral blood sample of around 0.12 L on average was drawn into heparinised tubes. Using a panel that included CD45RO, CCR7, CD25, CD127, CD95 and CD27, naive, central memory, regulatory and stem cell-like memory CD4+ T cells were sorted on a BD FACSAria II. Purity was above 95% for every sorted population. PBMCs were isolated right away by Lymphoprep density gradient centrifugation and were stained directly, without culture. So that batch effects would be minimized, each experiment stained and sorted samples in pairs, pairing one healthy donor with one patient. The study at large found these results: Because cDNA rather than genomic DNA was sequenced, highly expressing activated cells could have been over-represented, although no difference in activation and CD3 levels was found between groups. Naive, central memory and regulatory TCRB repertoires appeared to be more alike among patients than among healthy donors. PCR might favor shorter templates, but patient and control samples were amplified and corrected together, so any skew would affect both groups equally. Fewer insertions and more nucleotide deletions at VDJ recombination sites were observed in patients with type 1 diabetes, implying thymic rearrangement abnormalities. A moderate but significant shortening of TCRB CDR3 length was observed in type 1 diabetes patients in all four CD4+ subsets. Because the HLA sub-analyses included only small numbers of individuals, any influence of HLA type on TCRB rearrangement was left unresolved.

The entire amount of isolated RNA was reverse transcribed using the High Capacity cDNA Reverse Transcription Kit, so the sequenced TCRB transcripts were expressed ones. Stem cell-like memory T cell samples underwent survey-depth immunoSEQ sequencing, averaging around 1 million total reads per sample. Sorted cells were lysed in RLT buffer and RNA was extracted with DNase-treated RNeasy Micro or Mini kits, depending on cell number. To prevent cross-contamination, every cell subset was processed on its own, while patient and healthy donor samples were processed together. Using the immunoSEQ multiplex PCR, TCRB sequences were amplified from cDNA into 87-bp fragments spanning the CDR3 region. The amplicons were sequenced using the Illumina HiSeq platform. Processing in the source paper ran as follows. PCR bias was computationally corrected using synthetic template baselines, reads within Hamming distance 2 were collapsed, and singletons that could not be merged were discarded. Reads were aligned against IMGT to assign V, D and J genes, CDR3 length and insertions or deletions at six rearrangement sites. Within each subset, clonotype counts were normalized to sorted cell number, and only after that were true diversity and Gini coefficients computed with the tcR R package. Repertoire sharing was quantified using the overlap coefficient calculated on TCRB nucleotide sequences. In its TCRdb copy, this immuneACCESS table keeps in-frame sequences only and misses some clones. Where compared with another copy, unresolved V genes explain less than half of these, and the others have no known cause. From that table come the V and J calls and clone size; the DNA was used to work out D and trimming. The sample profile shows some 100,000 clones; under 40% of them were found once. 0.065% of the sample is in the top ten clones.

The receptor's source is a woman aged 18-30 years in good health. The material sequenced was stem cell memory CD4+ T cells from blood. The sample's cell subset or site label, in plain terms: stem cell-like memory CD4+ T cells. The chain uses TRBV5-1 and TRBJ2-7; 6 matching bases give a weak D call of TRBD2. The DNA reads TGCGCCAGCAGCGGACGGGGGTACGAGCAGTACTTC. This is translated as CASSGRGYEQYF.